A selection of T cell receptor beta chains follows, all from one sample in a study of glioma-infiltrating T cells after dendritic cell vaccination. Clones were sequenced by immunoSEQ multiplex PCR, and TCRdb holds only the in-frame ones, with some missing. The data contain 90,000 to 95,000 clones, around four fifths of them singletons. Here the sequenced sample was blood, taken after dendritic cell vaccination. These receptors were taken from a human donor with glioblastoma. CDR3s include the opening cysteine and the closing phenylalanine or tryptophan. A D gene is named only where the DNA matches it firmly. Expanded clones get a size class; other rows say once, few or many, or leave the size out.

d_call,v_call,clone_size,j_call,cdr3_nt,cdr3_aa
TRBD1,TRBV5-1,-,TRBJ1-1,TGCGCCAGCAGCTCCAGGACAGGGGTAAACACTGAAGCTTTCTTT,CASSSRTGVNTEAFF
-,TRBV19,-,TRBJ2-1,TGTGCCAGTAGCCCCCCGCGGGGTCCATGGAATGAGCAGTTCTTC,CASSPPRGPWNEQFF
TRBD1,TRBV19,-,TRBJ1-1,TGTGCCAGTAGTATCCGGGACAGGGGGCGATACACTGAAGCTTTCTTT,CASSIRDRGRYTEAFF
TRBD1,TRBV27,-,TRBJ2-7,TGTGCCAGCAGTTTAGTCGCAGGGGGCGCGCGAGTCCGGTCGGGGTCCTACGAGCAGTACTTC,CASSLVAGGARVRSGSYEQYF
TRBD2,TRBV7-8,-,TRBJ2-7,TGTGCCAGCAGCTTAACTGCACTAGCGGGGTCACGGGAGCAGTACTTC,CASSLTALAGSREQYF
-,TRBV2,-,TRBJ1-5,TGTGCCAGCAGTGATCAGGATTTTCAGCCCCAGCATTTT,CASSDQDFQPQHF
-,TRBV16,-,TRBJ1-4,TGTGCCAGCAGCCAAACGACAAGGCTAGAAAAACTGTTTTTT,CASSQTTRLEKLFF
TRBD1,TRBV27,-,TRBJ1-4,TGTGCCAGCAGCGACCCCGGGACAGGGATTGAAAAACTGTTTTTT,CASSDPGTGIEKLFF
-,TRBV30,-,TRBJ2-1,TGTGCCTGGAGTGTGCTGCTAGCTGCCAGCAGCTCCTACAATGAGCAGTTCTTC,CAWSVLLAASSSYNEQFF
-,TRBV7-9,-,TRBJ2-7,TGTGCCAGCAGCTTAGAGGGGAGAGGGAGGGGGGACGAGCAGTACTTC,CASSLEGRGRGDEQYF
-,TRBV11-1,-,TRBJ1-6,TGTGCCAGCAGGGAAGGCCGCGGTCTCTATAATTCACCCCTCCACTTT,CASREGRGLYNSPLHF
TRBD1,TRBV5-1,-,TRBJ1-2,TGCGCCAGCAGCTCACAGGGGCGGTATGGCTACACCTTC,CASSSQGRYGYTF
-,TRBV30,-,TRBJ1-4,TGTGCCTGGAGTGGCGCAGGGCCGGGTGAAAAACTGTTTTTT,CAWSGAGPGEKLFF
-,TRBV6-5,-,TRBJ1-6,TGTGCCAGCAGTCGAACAGGACCCGTCAATTCACCCCTCCACTTT,CASSRTGPVNSPLHF
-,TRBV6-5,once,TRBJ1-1,TGTGCCAGCAGTTACTCAGGGGGGGCTGGGGGCACTGAAGCTTTCTTT,CASSYSGGAGGTEAFF
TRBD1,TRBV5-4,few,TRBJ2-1,TGTGCCAGCAGCGCCGGGACAGGGTCGCGCAATGAGCAGTTCTTC,CASSAGTGSRNEQFF
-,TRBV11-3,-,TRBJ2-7,TGTGCCAGCAGCCGGGACACGTCCGGGGCCGAGCAGTACTTC,CASSRDTSGAEQYF
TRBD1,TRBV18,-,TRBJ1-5,TGTGCCAGCTCGACGGACAGGGATCAGCCCCAGCATTTT,CASSTDRDQPQHF
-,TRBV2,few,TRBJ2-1,TGTGCCAGCAGTGCCTGGTGGGGGGACAATGAGCAGTTCTTC,CASSAWWGDNEQFF
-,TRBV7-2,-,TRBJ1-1,TGTGCCAGCAGCCTTCGACAGAACACTGAAGCTTTCTTT,CASSLRQNTEAFF
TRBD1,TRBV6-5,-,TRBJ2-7,TGTGCCAGCAGTTACGGGACAGGGATCTACGAGCAGTACTTC,CASSYGTGIYEQYF
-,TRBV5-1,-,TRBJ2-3,TGCGCCAGCAGCTTGGGAGGGTTAGATACGCAGTATTTT,CASSLGGLDTQYF
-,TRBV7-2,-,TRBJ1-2,TGTGCCAGCAGACGAGGGATTAGTAACTATGGCTACACCTTC,CASRRGISNYGYTF
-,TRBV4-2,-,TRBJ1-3,TGTGCCAGCAGTCCATTCGATGGTTCGGGCTCTGGAAACACCATATATTTT,CASSPFDGSGSGNTIYF
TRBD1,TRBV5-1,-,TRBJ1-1,TGCGCCAGCAGCTTGGAGGGGGCGAACACTGAAGCTTTCTTT,CASSLEGANTEAFF
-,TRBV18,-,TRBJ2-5,TGTGCCAGCTCCCCGGGACATTCGGCGGAGACCCAGTACTTC,CASSPGHSAETQYF
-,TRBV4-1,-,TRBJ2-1,TGCGCCAGCAGCCGAACTTCTAATGAGCAGTTCTTC,CASSRTSNEQFF
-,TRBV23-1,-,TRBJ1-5,TGCGCCAGCAGTCGGACCAGGGGAAGATGGCCCCAGCATTTT,CASSRTRGRWPQHF
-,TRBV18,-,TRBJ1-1,TGTGCCAGCTCCTCAAAGGGGACTGAAGCTTTCTTT,CASSSKGTEAFF
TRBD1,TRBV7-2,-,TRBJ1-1,TGTGCCAGCAGCTCGAGGACAGGGGCGAACACTGAAGCTTTCTTT,CASSSRTGANTEAFF
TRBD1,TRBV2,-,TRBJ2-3,TGTGCCAGCGGAGGGACAGGGGATCCAGATACGCAGTATTTT,CASGGTGDPDTQYF
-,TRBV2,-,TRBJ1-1,TGTGCCAGCAGTGGCTACGGTGGGAACACTGAAGCTTTCTTT,CASSGYGGNTEAFF
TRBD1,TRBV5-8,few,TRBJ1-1,TGTGCCAGCGCGGACAGGAACTACCGAAACACTGAAGCTTTCTTT,CASADRNYRNTEAFF
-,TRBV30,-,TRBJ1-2,TGTGCCTGGAGTGGGGTGGGAGTGGGTGGCTACACCTTC,CAWSGVGVGGYTF
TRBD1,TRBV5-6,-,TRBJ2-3,TGTGCCAGCAGCCGTAATGAGGGGGCAAAAGATACGCAGTATTTT,CASSRNEGAKDTQYF
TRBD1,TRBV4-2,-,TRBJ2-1,TGTGCCAGCAGCCAAGTTAGGGACAGATTCAATGAGCAGTTCTTC,CASSQVRDRFNEQFF
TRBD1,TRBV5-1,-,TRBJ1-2,TGCGCCAGCAGCCCGGACAGGGAAGGGGGCTACACCTTC,CASSPDREGGYTF
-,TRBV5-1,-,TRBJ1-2,TGCGCCAGCAGCTTGGACAGTTGGACTAACTATAGCTACACCTTC,CASSLDSWTNYSYTF
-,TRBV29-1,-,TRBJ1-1,TGCAGCACCCGGGGGACGACGGGGGGGGCTTTCTTT,CSTRGTTGGAFF
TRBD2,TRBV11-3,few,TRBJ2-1,TGTGCCAGCAGCGGGGGGGGTAGTAGCATAGTAAATGAGCAGTTCTTC,CASSGGGSSIVNEQFF
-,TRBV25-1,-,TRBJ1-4,TGTGCCAGCAGTGACCTCGGAGGAGGCGAAAAACTGTTTTTT,CASSDLGGGEKLFF
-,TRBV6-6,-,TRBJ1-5,TGTGCCAGCACTCGGGAGGCCAATCAGCCCCAGCATTTT,CASTREANQPQHF
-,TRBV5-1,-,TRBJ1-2,TGCGCCAGCAGCGGGACACTAGGGAACTATGGCTACACCTTC,CASSGTLGNYGYTF
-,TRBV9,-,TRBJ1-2,TGTGCCAGCAGCGTAGTGCGGGGACGTGGCTACACCTTC,CASSVVRGRGYTF
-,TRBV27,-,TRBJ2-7,TGTGCCAGCAGTTCGGCAGGGAGGATCGGGGAGCAGTACTTC,CASSSAGRIGEQYF
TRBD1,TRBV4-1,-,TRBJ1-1,TGCGCCAGCAGCCACGGAGGGACAGGGGAAGGCGACACTGAAGCTTTCTTT,CASSHGGTGEGDTEAFF
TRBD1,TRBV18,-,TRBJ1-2,TGTGCCAGCTCACCACCGGACAGGGGTGAAGGCTACACCTTC,CASSPPDRGEGYTF
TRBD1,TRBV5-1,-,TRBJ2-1,TGCGCCAGCAGCTCCGGGACAGTCCCGCCTGAGCAGTTCTTC,CASSSGTVPPEQFF
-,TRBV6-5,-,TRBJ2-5,TGTGCCACCAGGAGGAGTCAAGAGACCCAGTACTTC,CATRRSQETQYF
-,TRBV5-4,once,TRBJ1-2,TGTGCCAGCAGCATGGGACAAGATACTTACTATGGCTACACCTTC,CASSMGQDTYYGYTF
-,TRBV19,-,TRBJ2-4,TGTGCCAGTAGTATAGGGGCCATTCAGTACTTC,CASSIGAIQYF